This TCR beta chain originates from a study of blood T cell repertoires in COVID-19. Study as a whole: The United States, Italy and Spain supplied acute and convalescent COVID-19 samples.

Under the authors' procedure: Estimation of nucleated cell counts relied on the amplification of reference gene primers. The table came from immunoSEQ multiplex PCR; TCRdb's copy has only in-frame clones and leaves some out. The D gene and trimming were derived from the DNA, and the V and J assignments and clone size from that table. The repertoire holds 150,000 to 200,000 clones, with roughly 79% as singletons. Sequenced input: peripheral blood. This clonotype originated in a woman between 70 and 85 years old with acute or convalescent COVID-19.

Written as DNA, the CDR3 is TGCGCCAGCAAGCGGGCCCCTGATCTAGCAGGGAATCAGCCCCAGCATTTT. It encodes CASKRAPDLAGNQPQHF. The chain recombines TRBV5-1 with TRBJ1-5, with a weak D call TRBD1 (5 bases). Trimming removed 6 bases from V and 4 bases from J, with 23 bases in between. CDR1 is SGHRS and CDR2 is YFSETQ in the germline V gene. The CDR3 length is 17 residues.